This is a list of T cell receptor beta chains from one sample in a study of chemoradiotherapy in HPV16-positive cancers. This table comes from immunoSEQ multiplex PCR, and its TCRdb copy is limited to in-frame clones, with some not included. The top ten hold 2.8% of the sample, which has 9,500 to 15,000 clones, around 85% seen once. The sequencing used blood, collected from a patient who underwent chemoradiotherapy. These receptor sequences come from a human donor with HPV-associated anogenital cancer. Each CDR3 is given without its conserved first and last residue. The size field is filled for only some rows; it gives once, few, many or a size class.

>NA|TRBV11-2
ASSFLGTANTEAF
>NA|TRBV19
ASSIVGTDTQY
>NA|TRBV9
ASSVEGTDTQY
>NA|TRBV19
ASSSDPSPKFLNYGYT
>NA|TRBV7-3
ASSERGTQY
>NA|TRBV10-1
ASSTGDRSFPLH
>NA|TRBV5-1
ASSLALTAGNQPQH
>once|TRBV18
ASSPVTPVLENEAF
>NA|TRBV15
ATSRDHPRRGPYNEQF
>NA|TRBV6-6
ASSYSGTGINYEQY
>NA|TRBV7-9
ASSKDKPSAF
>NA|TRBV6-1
ASSGRGQSYEQY
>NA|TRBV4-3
ASSQDRDSHSYNEQF
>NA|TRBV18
ASSPVQGGNTEAF
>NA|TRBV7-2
ASSLYANEQF
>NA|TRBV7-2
ASRLTEAEAF
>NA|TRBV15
ATSRDLLGEQY
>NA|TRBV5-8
ASSLQGPSYGYT
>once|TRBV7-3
ASSLSSADLYNEQF
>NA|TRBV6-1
ATAGGNNQPQH
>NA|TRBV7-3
ASSLYGGNYGYT
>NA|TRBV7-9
ASSSPGQSNSPLH
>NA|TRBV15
ATSFRASGGNEQF
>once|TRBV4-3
ASSPYRGGREKLF
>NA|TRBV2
ASRWGLSSGNTIY
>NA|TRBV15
ATSRGSGTGGDEQY
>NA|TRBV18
ASSPPVGPGQGYNEQF
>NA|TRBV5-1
ASSLVSPATEAF
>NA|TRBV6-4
ANQTAGTGEMGTEAF
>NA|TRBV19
ASWTGANYGYT
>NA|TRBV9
ASSIRPSQETQY
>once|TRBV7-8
ASSPPDRGGGYT
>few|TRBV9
ASSVLAGDRTDTQY
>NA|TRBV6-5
ASRTGTGLPRLF
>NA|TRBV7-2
ASSITGEAGNTIY
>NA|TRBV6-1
ASSDDTLYEQY
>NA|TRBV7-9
AYGQTNTGELF
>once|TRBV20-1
SAGQGSPLH
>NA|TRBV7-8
ASTVTSTTSYNEQF
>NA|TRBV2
ASSEREEHGKPQH